These 5 T cell receptor beta chains were sequenced from one sample in a study of blood T cell repertoires in COVID-19. Sequencing was performed with immunoSEQ multiplex PCR; in TCRdb, only in-frame clones are kept and a portion is missing. The sample lists approximately 280,000 clones; 88% were seen once. Sequenced input: peripheral blood. The receptors were gathered from a man between 18 and 35 years old with active or convalescent COVID-19.

This chain uses TRBV12-3 or TRBV12-4 with TRBJ1-1, with D perhaps matching TRBD1 (6 bases). Trimming removed 4 bases at V and 5 bases at J, with 11 bases between. The CDR3 runs to 13 residues. The CDR3 bases are TGTGCCAGCAGTTCTAAACAGGGTACTGAAGCTTTCTTT. Amino acid sequence: CASSSKQGTEAFF.

The chain is built from TRBV6-5 and TRBJ1-1, with unresolved D. The CDR3 consists of 13 residues. Trimming removed 3 bases at V and 3 bases at J, with 8 bases between. Germline CDR1 is MNHEY and CDR2 is SVGAGI. The CDR3 loop reads CASSYRGHTEAFF. The CDR3 DNA follows: TGTGCCAGCAGTTATAGAGGTCACACTGAAGCTTTCTTT.

J is TRBJ1-1 and V is TRBV11-1; D gene ambiguous. V was cut by 1 base and J by 1 base, with 7 bases left in between. Germline values: CDR1 SGHAT, CDR2 FQDESV (reference sequence). This CDR3 spans 14 amino acids. CDR3 loop: CASSLGPENTEAFF. The CDR3 coding sequence is TGTGCCAGCAGCTTAGGGCCAGAGAACACTGAAGCTTTCTTT.

The chain recombines TRBV19 with TRBJ1-1, with D possibly matching TRBD1 (5 bases). Deletions cut 3 bases from V and 1 base from J, with 6 bases between. There are 13 residues in the CDR3. Germline CDR1 reads LNHDA; CDR2 reads SQIVND (reference sequence). The CDR3 loop is CASSIRANTEAFF. The CDR3 DNA is TGTGCCAGTAGTATCAGGGCGAACACTGAAGCTTTCTTT.

This clone has only one observation. The chain carries TRBV27 and TRBJ2-2; D is perhaps TRBD1 (6 bases). CDR1 MNHEY and CDR2 SMNVEV come from the germline V gene (reference sequence). This CDR3 spans 14 amino acids. Deletions cut 4 bases from V and 0 bases from J, with 6 bases between. This chain's CDR3 is CASSYRANTGELFF. The CDR3 nucleotides are TGTGCCAGCAGTTACAGGGCGAACACCGGGGAGCTGTTTTTT.